This T cell receptor beta chain was documented in a study of blood T cell repertoires in COVID-19. Measured with immunoSEQ multiplex PCR; TCRdb has only the in-frame clones, and not every one. There are hundreds of thousands of clones in the sample; about 90% occur only once, and over 0.75% lies in the top ten. The germline CDR1 and CDR2 sequences are SGDLS and YYNGEE. V lost 0 bases and J 4 bases, leaving 16 bases between the germline ends. CDR3 length equals 16 residues. Exposed enrollees had met someone with a PCR-confirmed or clinician-diagnosed COVID-19 case at some point within the 2 weeks before study entry.

The sample comprised PBMCs or T cells enriched from blood (not recorded which). This TCR was sampled from a man aged 50 to 59 who had been exposed to COVID-19. The genes are TRBV9 and TRBJ1-2; maybe TRBD1 (5 bases). CDR3 protein: CASSVVSTGPIYGYTF. CDR3 DNA sequence: TGTGCCAGCAGCGTAGTTAGCACAGGCCCTATCTATGGCTACACCTTC.